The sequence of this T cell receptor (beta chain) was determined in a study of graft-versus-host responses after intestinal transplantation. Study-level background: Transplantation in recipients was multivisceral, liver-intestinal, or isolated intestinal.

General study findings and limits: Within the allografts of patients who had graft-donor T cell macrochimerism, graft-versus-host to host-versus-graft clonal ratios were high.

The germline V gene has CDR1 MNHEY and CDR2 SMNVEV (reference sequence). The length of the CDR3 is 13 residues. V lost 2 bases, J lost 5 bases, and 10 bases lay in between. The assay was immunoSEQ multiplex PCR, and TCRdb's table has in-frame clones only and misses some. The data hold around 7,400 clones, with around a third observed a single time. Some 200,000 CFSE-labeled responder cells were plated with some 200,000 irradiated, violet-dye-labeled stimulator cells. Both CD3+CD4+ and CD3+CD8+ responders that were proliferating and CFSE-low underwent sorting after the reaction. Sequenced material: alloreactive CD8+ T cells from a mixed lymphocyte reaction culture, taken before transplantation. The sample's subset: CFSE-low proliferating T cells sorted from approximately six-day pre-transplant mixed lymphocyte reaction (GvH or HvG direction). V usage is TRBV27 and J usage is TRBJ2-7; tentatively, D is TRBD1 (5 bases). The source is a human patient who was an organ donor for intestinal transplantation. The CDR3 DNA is TGTGCCAGCAGTTTAGGGGCAGGCCACGAGCAGTACTTC. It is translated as CASSLGAGHEQYF.